The 22 T cell receptor beta chains below were found in one sample sequenced in a study of preoperative IRX-2 immunotherapy in early breast cancer. Treatment noted: preoperative locoregional IRX-2 cytokine immunotherapy. Clones were read by immunoSEQ multiplex PCR, and TCRdb kept only the in-frame ones, dropping some. This sample carries about 38,000 clones, 65% to 90% of them seen once, and the ten largest clones take nearly 1.5%. The sequences come from lymph node tissue, collected after IRX-2 immunotherapy. The source is a human donor with breast cancer.

The V and J genes are TRBV6-8 and TRBJ1-2, with a tentative D call TRBD1 (6 bases). Trimming removed 5 bases from V and 4 bases from J, with 14 bases in between. The CDR3 extends over 14 amino acids. CDR1 and CDR2 from the germline V gene are MNHGY and SAAAGT. CDR3 protein: CASSTTDRFYGYTF. The CDR3 nucleotides are TGTGCCAGCAGTACTACAGACAGGTTCTATGGCTACACCTTC.

The J gene is TRBJ2-3, the V gene TRBV28, with TRBD1 identical over 9 bases. This CDR3 comprises 17 residues. From germline, CDR1 is MDHEN and CDR2 SYDVKM. Trimming at V came to 2 bases and at J to 2 bases, leaving 8 bases not matched to a gene. DNA for the CDR3: TGTGCCAGCAGTTTAGGGAATAACAGGGGGCACACAGATACGCAGTATTTT. Protein: CASSLGNNRGHTDTQYF.

Only a few counts were recorded for this clone. The chain uses TRBV14 and TRBJ1-4; D is undetermined. Germline V gene sequence: CDR1 SGHDN, CDR2 FVKESK. V lost 4 bases to trimming and J lost 7 bases, with 10 bases between them. This CDR3 is built from 13 residues. The CDR3 region has the DNA TGTGCCAGCAGCCTGGAGGGAGGTGAAAAACTGTTTTTT. Its translation is CASSLEGGEKLFF. Full variable domain (rest looked up from reference TRBV14 and TRBJ1-4): EAGVTQFPSHSVIEKGQTVTLRCDPISGHDNLYWYRRVMGKEIKFLLHFVKESKQDESGMPNNRFLAERTGGTYSTLKVQPAELEDSGVYFCASSLEGGEKLFFGSGTQLSVL.

This clone has just a few counts. This chain connects TRBV7-8 to TRBJ1-1; D not resolved. Per the germline V gene, CDR1 is SGHVS and CDR2 is FQNEAQ. This CDR3 spans 13 amino acids. Trimming cost V 1 base and J 1 base, with 4 bases left between them. The DNA for the CDR3 is TGTGCCAGCAGCTTAGGACAGAACACTGAAGCTTTCTTT. It translates to CASSLGQNTEAFF.

The count of this clone is one. The V call is TRBV11-3, the J call TRBJ1-4; D call uncertain. The CDR3 sequence is 14 residues long. Germline V gene data show CDR1 as SGHNT and CDR2 as YENEEA. V lost 5 bases and J lost 5, with 12 bases in between. CDR3 sequence: CASSLRPKNEKLFF. The CDR3 DNA sequence: TGTGCCAGCAGCCTTCGACCGAAGAATGAAAAACTGTTTTTT.

V and J are TRBV7-6 and TRBJ2-2; the D gene is possibly TRBD1 (6 bases). Looked up from germline, CDR1 is SGHVS and CDR2 is FNYEAQ. V was shortened by 2 bases and J by 5 bases, with 15 bases between the two germline ends. The CDR3 runs 16 residues. The CDR3 is CASSLYGTYGTGELFF. The CDR3 DNA is TGTGCCAGCAGCTTATACGGGACATACGGAACCGGGGAGCTGTTTTTT. The whole variable domain, remainder taken from reference TRBV7-6 and TRBJ2-2, is GAGVSQSPRYKVTKRGQDVALRCDPISGHVSLYWYRQALGQGPEFLTYFNYEAQQDKSGLPNDRFSAERPEGSISTLTIQRTEQRDSAMYRCASSLYGTYGTGELFFGEGSRLTVL.

This clone was found a few times. The chain has TRBV6-8 and TRBJ1-4, with D possibly TRBD1 on 5 matching bases. The CDR3 contains 16 residues. Between the trimmed V and J ends, which lost 4 bases and 2 bases, there was a span of 14 bases. In germline, CDR1 is MNHGY, CDR2 SAAAGT. This CDR3 reads CASSSGQRGTNEKLFF. CDR3 sequence (DNA): TGTGCCAGCAGTTCCGGCCAAAGGGGTACTAATGAAAAACTGTTTTTT.

V gene TRBV12-5 combines with J gene TRBJ1-1; maybe TRBD1 (6 bases). The CDR3 has 15 residues. Germline-derived CDR1 and CDR2 are LGHNT and FRNRAP. The V gene lost 3 bases and the J gene lost 4 bases, with 15 bases spanning the gap. CDR3 coding DNA: TGTGCTAGTGGTTTCGGAGGGGGAGGGATCACTGAAGCTTTCTTT. This sequence encodes CASGFGGGGITEAFF.

The chain joins TRBV6-8 to TRBJ2-3; D is unresolved. V lost 3 bases, J lost 1 base, and 5 bases lay in between. The CDR3 loop spans 13 amino acids. Germline CDR1 MNHGY, CDR2 SAAAGT. Written as DNA, the CDR3 is TGTGCCAGCAGTTATCGGGGCACAGATACGCAGTATTTT. Translation gives CASSYRGTDTQYF.

For the CDR3, the DNA is TGTGCCAGTAGTACCGGGACGTTGAACACTGAAGCTTTCTTT. Amino acids: CASSTGTLNTEAFF. The chain uses TRBV19 and TRBJ1-1; D may be TRBD1 (5 bases). Trimming took off 4 bases at V and 0 bases at J, with 9 bases between the two ends. Germline assignment: CDR1 LNHDA and CDR2 SQIVND (reference sequence). CDR3 size: 14 residues.

The chain carries TRBV12-5 and TRBJ1-5; possibly TRBD1 for D (5 bases). Germline V gives CDR1 LGHNT, CDR2 FRNRAP. This CDR3 region has 15 residues. The CDR3 bases are TGTGCCAGCACCCCGGGACGGGGTAGCAATCAGCCCCAGCATTTT. It specifies CASTPGRGSNQPQHF.

This clone came up once. This chain connects TRBV25-1 to TRBJ1-5; 9 nucleotides agree with TRBD1. Germline CDR1 reads MGHDK; CDR2 reads SYGVNS. The junction had 13 bases not matched to a gene; V was cut back by 7 bases and J by 6 bases. This CDR3 contains 16 residues. CDR3 DNA: TGTGCCAGCAAGTACGGGGACAGGGATGTTAGTCAGCCCCAGCATTTT. Protein product: CASKYGDRDVSQPQHF.

CDR3 amino acids: CASRVDMNTGELFF. The CDR3 nucleotides are TGTGCCAGCAGGGTGGACATGAACACCGGGGAGCTGTTTTTT. The chain combines TRBV7-4 with TRBJ2-2; possibly TRBD1 for D (5 bases). Germline assignment: CDR1 SGHVT and CDR2 SQSDAQ. This CDR3 has 14 residues. The ends were cut back, 6 bases at V and 1 base at J, with 9 bases in the middle.

J is TRBJ2-7 and V is TRBV11-3; possibly TRBD1 or TRBD2 for D (5 bases each). The CDR3 covers 15 residues. Trimming shortened V by 5 bases and J by 3 bases, and 17 bases separated the two germline ends. Germline CDR1 SGHNT, CDR2 YENEEA. CDR3 region: CASSDRRQRGYEQYF. DNA of the CDR3: TGTGCCAGCAGCGACCGCAGACAGAGGGGCTACGAGCAGTACTTC.

This clone appeared a few times. This chain connects TRBV28 to TRBJ2-1, with 9 nucleotides matching TRBD2. Trimming removed 11 bases from V and 5 bases from J; junction bases left unmatched: 7. Germline values: CDR1 MDHEN, CDR2 SYDVKM. This CDR3 is 13 amino acids long. Here the CDR3 reads CASQAGGDNEQFF. DNA for the CDR3: TGTGCCTCCCAGGCGGGGGGGGACAATGAGCAGTTCTTC.

The rearrangement uses TRBV1 and TRBJ1-6. TRBV1 is labeled a pseudogene. The CDR3 consists of 15 residues. CDR3 sequence reads: CASSQAGFYNSPLHF. In DNA, the CDR3 is TGCGCCAGCAGCCAAGCGGGGTTCTATAATTCACCCCTCCACTTT.

This chain connects TRBV11-3 to TRBJ2-7; TRBD2 might be the D (7 bases). Trimming left V 1 base short and J 3 bases short, with 16 bases between. The CDR3 has 16 residues. The germline V gene encodes CDR1 SGHNT and CDR2 YENEEA. DNA for the CDR3: TGTGCCAGCAGCTTAGTTAGTAGGGGGGGGTACTACGAGCAGTACTTC. Translated: CASSLVSRGGYYEQYF. Full variable domain (rest looked up from reference TRBV11-3 and TRBJ2-7): EAGVVQSPRYKIIEKKQPVAFWCNPISGHNTLYWYLQNLGQGPELLIRYENEEAVDDSQLPKDRFSAERLKGVDSTLKIQPAELGDSAVYLCASSLVSRGGYYEQYFGPGTRLTVT.

Written as DNA, the CDR3 is TGTGCCAGCAGTGGAACAATACAGGTTGCAGGCAATCAGCCCCAGCATTTT. It codes for CASSGTIQVAGNQPQHF. V and J are TRBV6-8 and TRBJ1-5; D might be TRBD1 (5 bases). CDR3 length equals 17 residues. CDR1 is MNHGY, CDR2 SAAAGT, per germline. Trimming left V 5 bases short and J 2 bases short, with 19 bases between.

This clone was observed a few times. The gene calls are TRBV28 and TRBJ2-7; D remains ambiguous. The V and J ends lost 2 bases and 3 bases respectively, with 5 bases between them. Germline loops: CDR1 MDHEN, CDR2 SYDVKM. The CDR3 consists of 12 residues. CDR3 residues: CASSLQVYEQYF. The CDR3 DNA follows: TGTGCCAGCAGTTTACAGGTCTACGAGCAGTACTTC.

The rearrangement joins TRBV6-8 to TRBJ1-5; TRBD1 matches 7 bases. V was clipped by 8 bases and J by 3 bases; unmatched bases: 7. CDR1 MNHGY and CDR2 SAAAGT come from the germline V gene. CDR3 size: 14 residues. CDR3 nucleotides: TGTGCCAGCCGCAGAACAGGGGTCAATCAGCCCCAGCATTTT. Protein product: CASRRTGVNQPQHF.

The genes are TRBV7-1 and TRBJ2-2, with 9 nucleotides matching TRBD1. TRBV7-1 counts as an open reading frame of uncertain function. This CDR3 contains 14 residues. Trimming cost V 5 bases and J 4 bases; bases outside gene matches: 2. This chain's CDR3 is CASSGTGSTGELFF. For the CDR3, the DNA is TGTGCCAGCAGCGGGACAGGGTCCACCGGGGAGCTGTTTTTT.

This clone showed up just a few times. The rearrangement links TRBV12-5 to TRBJ2-7; D may be TRBD2 (5 bases). This CDR3 is built from 17 residues. CDR1 LGHNT and CDR2 FRNRAP come from the germline V gene. The V end was cut by 5 bases, the J end by 6 bases, with 26 bases between. The chain's CDR3 is CASGAPPRAGPLSEQYF. CDR3 nucleotides: TGTGCTAGTGGTGCCCCCCCCCGCGCGGGCCCTCTGAGCGAGCAGTACTTC.